A single T cell receptor beta chain is shown here with its context. Its antigen is not identified. The sample originates from a study of PD-1 blockade in mismatch repair-deficient tumors. Study conclusions and caveats: After pembrolizumab, tumor-resident clones rose rapidly, then generally contracted before radiologic responses.

Produced via immunoSEQ multiplex PCR; TCRdb's table is partial and in-frame only. The sample has about 39,000 clones, around four fifths seen once; the top ten hold approximately 0.98%. Looked up from germline, CDR1 is SGHRS and CDR2 is YFSETQ. Losses at the gene ends were 2 bases for V and 3 bases for J; bases not matched to a gene: 6. The CDR3 has 15 residues. The starting material was PBMCs, obtained roughly nine months after starting pembrolizumab. This TCR came from an adult with mismatch repair-deficient cancer. The chain is built from TRBV5-1 and TRBJ1-2, with 8 bases that match TRBD1. CDR3 residues: CASSLSPGQDYGYTF. In DNA form, the CDR3 reads TGCGCCAGCAGCTTATCTCCGGGACAGGACTATGGCTACACCTTC.